This T cell receptor (beta chain) was recovered during a study of blood T cell repertoires in COVID-19. Whole-study context: Material from acute and convalescent COVID-19 was sourced from the United States, Italy and Spain. T cells, B-cell-depleted T cells, or PBMCs supplied cDNA or gDNA.

Generated by immunoSEQ multiplex PCR, the TCRdb table keeps only in-frame clones and is missing some. The top ten clones hold 1.3% of a sample with around 380,000 clones, 87% of them seen once. V shed 3 bases and J shed 1 base, with 4 bases lying between them. Germline CDR1 MNHNS, CDR2 SASEGT. This CDR3 is 12 amino acids long. The chain is built from TRBV6-1 and TRBJ2-7; D unclear. This TCR was sampled from a man between 25 and 39 years old who had recovered from COVID-19. The sample taken for sequencing was PBMCs or T cells enriched from blood (not recorded which). The CDR3 loop is CASSDPSYEQYF. CDR3 DNA sequence: TGTGCCAGCAGTGACCCATCCTACGAGCAGTACTTC.